This T cell receptor beta chain was identified in a study of CD8 T cells in ankylosing spondylitis. Study findings and constraints: A motif of under 10 highly homologous TCR beta variants was seen as apparently characteristic of ankylosing spondylitis blood.

Notes on this clonotype: Its matching antigen is unknown.

Germline V lookup: CDR1 SNHLY, CDR2 FYNNEI. The CDR3 extends over 15 amino acids. Between the trimmed V and J ends, which lost 2 bases and 5 bases, there was a span of 15 bases. TCRdb reprocessed the 5' RACE reads via MiXCR and lists one record per CDR3 protein. Of fewer than 400,000 distinct CDR3 sequences in the sample, less than 9.5% were seen once. Sequenced sample: blood, either unsorted or a sorted T cell fraction (not recorded which). The receptor was derived from a male donor with ankylosing spondylitis. The chain has TRBV2 and TRBJ1-2, with D perhaps matching TRBD1 (6 bases). This CDR3 is CASSESPRGGYGYTF. For the CDR3, the DNA is TGTGCCAGCAGTGAAAGTCCCAGGGGTGGATATGGCTACACCTTC.